Presented here are 27 T cell receptor beta chains from one specimen sequenced in a study of vaccination and CD4 T cells after COVID-19. This sample's treatment: roughly 11-day PBMC culture with coronavirus spike peptide pools or control peptides (ViraFEST assay). Their cognate antigens are unknown. Scientists ran DNA taken from cultured CD4+ T cells through the Oncomine TCR Beta short-read assay for sequencing. TCRdb itself ran the PCR reads through MiXCR, one entry per CDR3 protein. The table lists more than 15,000 distinct CDR3 sequences, 40% to 50% of them singletons. The sequenced sample consisted of cultured CD4+ T cells from blood. The receptor source for this set is a human donor with COVID-19.

The rearrangement links TRBV5-4 to TRBJ1-1; D is unclear. Trimming shortened V by 4 bases and J by 4 bases, and 17 bases separated the two germline ends. CDR3 length: 15 amino acids. Germline V gene data show CDR1 as SGHNT and CDR2 as YYREEE (reference sequence). CDR3 nucleotide sequence: TGTGCCAGCAGCCCTCAGACCCCGAGCTCCACTGAAGCTTTCTTT. Translated: CASSPQTPSSTEAFF.

The V call is TRBV7-2, the J call TRBJ2-1, with 10 nucleotides matching TRBD2. J lost 8 bases, V lost 3 bases, and 4 bases had no gene match. Germline V CDR1 and CDR2: SGHTA, FQGNSA. This CDR3 spans 14 amino acids. This CDR3 reads CASSLALAGDEQFF. CDR3 DNA sequence: TGTGCCAGCAGCTTGGCCCTAGCGGGGGATGAGCAGTTCTTC.

The table lists this clonotype with a few counts. The chain couples TRBV7-2 to TRBJ1-2, with TRBD1 identical over 7 bases. The CDR3 extends over 16 amino acids. CDR1 SGHTA and CDR2 FQGNSA come from the germline V gene. J was trimmed by 1 base and V by 5 bases; bases with no gene match: 10. CDR3 protein: CASSTKSRGNNYGYTF. CDR3 sequence (DNA): TGTGCCAGCAGCACTAAGTCCAGGGGGAATAACTATGGCTACACCTTC. Full variable domain (rest looked up from reference TRBV7-2 and TRBJ1-2): GAGVSQSPSNKVTEKGKDVELRCDPISGHTALYWYRQSLGQGLEFLIYFQGNSAPDKSGLPSDRFSAERTGGSVSTLTIQRTQQEDSAVYLCASSTKSRGNNYGYTFGSGTRLTVV.

The chain links TRBV7-8 to TRBJ2-5; 7 bases are shared with TRBD1. The V and J ends lost 3 bases and 1 base, in that order; junction bases with no gene match: 5. The CDR3 length is 15 residues. Germline CDR1 SGHVS, CDR2 FQNEAQ. Written as DNA, the CDR3 is TGTGCCAGCAGCTTGACAGGGAGAGGCCAAGAGACCCAGTACTTC. It codes for CASSLTGRGQETQYF.

J is TRBJ1-5 and V is TRBV6-1; D not certain. CDR3 length: 14 amino acids. Trimming took off 5 bases at V and 1 base at J, with 9 bases between the two ends. The germline CDR1 and CDR2 sequences are MNHNS and SASEGT. CDR3 in amino acids: CASSTGFSNQPQHF. The CDR3 bases are TGTGCCAGCAGTACGGGGTTCAGCAATCAGCCCCAGCATTTT.

The genes are TRBV27 and TRBJ1-6, with D unresolved. V was cut by 6 bases and J by 0 bases, with 3 bases left in between. Germline-derived CDR1 and CDR2 are MNHEY and SMNVEV (reference sequence). The CDR3 totals 13 residues. CDR3 in DNA: TGTGCCAGCAGGGGCTCCTATAATTCACCCCTCCACTTT. Its translation: CASRGSYNSPLHF.

This clonotype was detected a few times. CDR3: CATSGRGLDYGYTF. CDR3 nucleotide sequence: TGTGCCACCAGCGGGAGGGGCCTAGACTATGGCTACACCTTC. J is TRBJ1-2 and V is TRBV15, with D maybe TRBD1 (5 bases). This CDR3 has 14 amino acids. Germline lookup yields CDR1 LNHNV and CDR2 YYDKDF (reference sequence). The germline V and J ends were trimmed by 5 bases and 3 bases, with 13 bases remaining between them. Full variable domain (rest looked up from reference TRBV15 and TRBJ1-2): DAMVIQNPRYQVTQFGKPVTLSCSQTLNHNVMYWYQQKSSQAPKLLFHYYDKDFNNEADTPDNFQSRRPNTSFCFLDIRSPGLGDTAMYLCATSGRGLDYGYTFGSGTRLTVV.

The rearrangement uses TRBV19 and TRBJ1-5; no reliable D call. CDR1 LNHDA and CDR2 SQIVND come from the germline V gene (reference sequence). Trimming shortened V by 0 bases and J by 9 bases, and 15 bases separated the two germline ends. CDR3 length: 15 residues. The CDR3, as DNA: TGTGCCAGTAGTATAGATCGCGAGGACCTTTGGCCCCAGCATTTT. It specifies CASSIDREDLWPQHF.

The chain joins TRBV20-1 to TRBJ2-1; no reliable D call. CDR3 length equals 15 residues. Per the germline V gene, CDR1 is DFQATT and CDR2 is SNEGSKA (reference sequence). The V gene lost 2 bases and the J gene lost 0 bases, with 11 bases spanning the gap. DNA of the CDR3: TGCAGTGCTAGACGGCCCAGCAGCTCCTACAATGAGCAGTTCTTC. Translating it yields CSARRPSSSYNEQFF.

This chain connects TRBV5-8 to TRBJ2-5; 13 bases are shared with TRBD2. The junction had 10 bases not matched to a gene; V was cut back by 4 bases and J by 7 bases. CDR1 and CDR2 (germline): SGHTS, YDEGEE. The CDR3 totals 16 residues. The CDR3 sequence: CASSRRLAGGPGTQYF. The CDR3 DNA follows: TGTGCCAGCAGCCGTCGACTAGCGGGGGGACCAGGGACCCAGTACTTC.

The chain joins TRBV7-3 to TRBJ2-2; no clear D. The CDR3 sequence is 14 residues long. From germline, CDR1 is SGHTA and CDR2 FQGTGA. V was shortened by 3 bases and J by 1 base, with 6 bases between the two germline ends. CDR3 DNA sequence: TGTGCCAGCAGCTTTAGAGAGAACACCGGGGAGCTGTTTTTT. It yields the protein CASSFRENTGELFF.

The genes are TRBV25-1 and TRBJ1-6; D is perhaps TRBD1 (5 bases). The V gene lost 6 bases and the J gene lost 0 bases, with 9 bases spanning the gap. Germline V gene sequence: CDR1 MGHDK, CDR2 SYGVNS. CDR3 size: 15 residues. The DNA for the CDR3 is TGTGCCAGCAGGGGGGGGGACTCCTATAATTCACCCCTCCACTTT. It encodes CASRGGDSYNSPLHF.

This clonotype was detected once. The V and J genes are TRBV11-2 and TRBJ2-3, with unresolved D. The CDR3 runs to 12 residues. The germline V and J ends were trimmed by 7 bases and 2 bases, with 7 bases remaining between them. The germline CDR1 and CDR2 sequences are SGHAT and FQNNGV. In nucleotides, the CDR3 is TGTGCCAGCACCCCTAACACAGATACGCAGTATTTT. This codes for CASTPNTDTQYF.

The gene calls are TRBV20-1 and TRBJ1-6; D is possibly TRBD1 (6 bases). CDR1 and CDR2 (germline): DFQATT, SNEGSKA (reference sequence). V lost 1 base to trimming and J lost 5 bases, with 9 bases between them. The length of the CDR3 is 14 residues. This chain's CDR3 is CSARVSGDNSPLHF. The CDR3, as DNA: TGCAGTGCTAGAGTTTCAGGGGATAATTCACCCCTCCACTTT.

This clonotype was detected a few times. This chain connects TRBV5-7 to TRBJ1-6; 9 bases are shared with TRBD1. Being an ORF, TRBV5-7 has a function that is uncertain. J lost 9 bases, V lost 0 bases, and 4 bases had no gene match. This CDR3 contains 15 residues. The CDR3 protein is CASSLAGQGRSPLHF. The DNA for the CDR3 is TGTGCCAGCAGCTTGGCGGGACAGGGTCGTTCACCCCTCCACTTT.

The J gene is TRBJ1-1, the V gene TRBV15; D might be TRBD1 (5 bases). This CDR3 has 15 residues. The V gene lost 3 bases and the J gene lost 2 bases, with 13 bases spanning the gap. Germline loops: CDR1 LNHNV, CDR2 YYDKDF (reference sequence). The CDR3 loop reads CATSSVVTANTEAFF. In nucleotides, the CDR3 is TGTGCCACCAGCAGTGTTGTGACAGCAAACACTGAAGCTTTCTTT.

J is TRBJ2-3 and V is TRBV24-1, with 9 nucleotides matching TRBD2. J was trimmed by 6 bases and V by 4 bases; bases with no gene match: 7. Per germline, CDR1 KGHDR and CDR2 SFDVKD. The CDR3 extends over 15 amino acids. In nucleotides, the CDR3 is TGTGCCACCAGTGACTTAGCGGGGGTCACGGATACGCAGTATTTT. Translation gives CATSDLAGVTDTQYF.

The chain joins TRBV19 to TRBJ1-2; TRBD1 matches 7 bases. Germline trimming cut 2 bases from V and 7 bases from J; bases unmatched to any gene: 7. The CDR3 contains 14 residues. Germline loops: CDR1 LNHDA, CDR2 SQIVND (reference sequence). The CDR3 region has the DNA TGTGCCAGTAGTATACCGGGGACAGCTGGTGGCTACACCTTC. Translating gives CASSIPGTAGGYTF.

In its sample, this clonotype was seen a few times. This chain joins TRBV20-1 and TRBJ2-1; D possibly corresponds to TRBD2 (6 bases). The germline gives CDR1 DFQATT, CDR2 SNEGSKA (reference sequence). V lost 6 bases, J lost 1 base, and 16 bases lay in between. The CDR3 consists of 15 residues. The CDR3 DNA is TGCAGTGCCCCAGAAGGAGGACTATCCTACAATGAGCAGTTCTTC. This sequence encodes CSAPEGGLSYNEQFF.

J is TRBJ1-1 and V is TRBV11-3; D might be TRBD1 (5 bases). The CDR3 sequence is 12 residues long. The germline V gene has CDR1 SGHNT and CDR2 YENEEA. The germline V and J ends were trimmed by 5 bases and 7 bases, with 11 bases remaining between them. The CDR3 loop reads CASSLQAGEAFF. CDR3 DNA: TGTGCCAGCAGCCTACAGGCAGGTGAAGCTTTCTTT.

The chain recombines TRBV6-4 with TRBJ1-2; D not resolved. CDR1 is MRHNA and CDR2 is SNTAGT in the germline V gene. The CDR3 has 15 residues. Trimming took off 0 bases at V and 5 bases at J, with 13 bases between the two ends. The CDR3 bases are TGTGCCAGCAGTGACTCGAATCGAAGAGGGTATGGCTACACCTTC. It translates to CASSDSNRRGYGYTF.

The table lists this clonotype with a few counts. This chain joins TRBV6-5 and TRBJ2-3; 9 bases map to TRBD2. From germline, CDR1 is MNHEY and CDR2 SVGAGI. Trimming took 2 bases from V and 6 from J; bases not matched to a gene: 3. CDR3 size: 14 residues. The CDR3 is CASSYGLAKDTQYF. Written as DNA, the CDR3 is TGTGCCAGCAGTTACGGACTAGCGAAGGATACGCAGTATTTT.

The genes are TRBV20-1 and TRBJ2-3; TRBD2 aligns across 10 bases. CDR3 length: 13 residues. Germline V gene data show CDR1 as DFQATT and CDR2 as SNEGSKA (reference sequence). The junction had 2 bases not matched to a gene; V was cut back by 7 bases and J by 1 base. The CDR3 DNA reads TGCAGTGTCACTAGCGGGGGCACAGATACGCAGTATTTT. Translation gives CSVTSGGTDTQYF.

V is TRBV10-1 and J is TRBJ1-5; D is perhaps TRBD1 (5 bases). Germline-derived CDR1 and CDR2 are WNHNN and SYGVQD (reference sequence). The CDR3 is 17 amino acids. Between the trimmed V and J ends, which lost 5 bases and 5 bases, there was a span of 22 bases. CDR3 sequence reads: CASSLTEFSGGYQPQHF. The CDR3 DNA follows: TGCGCCAGCAGTCTGACAGAGTTCAGCGGTGGGTATCAGCCCCAGCATTTT.

V gene TRBV6-5 combines with J gene TRBJ1-2; D possibly corresponds to TRBD1 (6 bases). The CDR3 loop spans 14 amino acids. V gave up 2 bases and J gave up 4 bases, with 11 bases separating them. Germline V lookup: CDR1 MNHEY, CDR2 SVGAGI. The CDR3 DNA reads as TGTGCCAGCAGTTACGGGAACAGGGCCTATGGCTACACCTTC. This encodes CASSYGNRAYGYTF.

The chain recombines TRBV12-3 or TRBV12-4 with TRBJ2-5; TRBD2 matches at 14 bases. The CDR3 runs to 16 residues. J lost 3 bases, V lost 3 bases, and 3 bases had no gene match. CDR3 bases: TGTGCCAGCAGTTTGCGGACTAGCGGGGGGAAAGAGACCCAGTACTTC. Protein sequence: CASSLRTSGGKETQYF.

In nucleotides, the CDR3 is TGTGCCAGCAGTTACTCTCGGCAGAGGCCCAATGAGCAGTTCTTC. Its translation: CASSYSRQRPNEQFF. V and J are TRBV6-5 and TRBJ2-1; D unclear. The CDR3 loop spans 15 amino acids. Germline V gives CDR1 MNHEY, CDR2 SVGAGI. With 0 bases removed from V and 6 bases from J, the gap between germline ends came to 12 bases.